Sequencing of this TCR beta chain was carried out in a study of T cells after posttransplantation cyclophosphamide. The table came from immunoSEQ multiplex PCR; TCRdb's copy has only in-frame clones and leaves some out. Sampling found tens of thousands of clones, none seen once. The V end was cut by 7 bases, the J end by 2 bases, with 12 bases between. The CDR3 extends over 14 amino acids. CDR1 and CDR2 (germline): MDHEN, SYDVKM. This clone was recorded at least ten times. This related bone marrow graft donor gave peripheral blood on the day of marrow donation. The sample comprised PBMCs. The TCR was taken from a woman in her sixties or seventies in good health, CMV-negative, and a related stem cell transplant donor. The chain joins TRBV28 to TRBJ1-5; D gene ambiguous. The CDR3: CASKISGGNQPQHF. The CDR3 nucleotides read TGTGCCAGCAAGATTTCGGGTGGCAATCAGCCCCAGCATTTT.